These T cell receptor beta chains were read from a single sample in a study of Ad26.COV2.S vaccination and SARS-CoV-2 variants. The method was immunoSEQ multiplex PCR; TCRdb's version includes in-frame clones alone and lacks a portion of them. The table has 200,000 to 250,000 clones, around 87% seen once. The sample consisted of peripheral blood, taken in a trial of Ad26.COV2.S vaccine versus placebo. The receptors here all came from a person between 18 and 59 years old who received the Ad26.COV2.S COVID-19 vaccine or a placebo. Each CDR3 is given with its conserved first and last residue. D genes are given only for firm matches. Clone sizes are given selectively: once, few, many, or a class where the clone is expanded.

TRBV5-1,.,TRBJ1-1,.,CASSVEGFTEAFF,TGCGCCAGCAGCGTCGAGGGGTTCACTGAAGCTTTCTTT
TRBV19,.,TRBJ2-2,.,CASTGPPIGTGELFF,TGTGCCAGTACGGGCCCCCCGATAGGTACCGGGGAGCTGTTTTTT
TRBV18,.,TRBJ2-1,TRBD2,CASSVVAGGSYNEQFF,TGTGCCAGCTCAGTCGTCGCGGGGGGTTCCTACAATGAGCAGTTCTTC
TRBV28,.,TRBJ1-4,.,CASSLWPGGNEKLFF,TGTGCCAGCAGTTTATGGCCGGGAGGTAATGAAAAACTGTTTTTT
TRBV6-2/TRBV6-3,.,TRBJ2-7,TRBD2,CASSYGTSGYYEQYF,TGTGCCAGCAGTTATGGGACTAGCGGGTATTACGAGCAGTACTTC
TRBV5-1,.,TRBJ2-2,TRBD2,CASSWWASGGVTPGELFF,TGCGCCAGCAGCTGGTGGGCTAGCGGGGGAGTTACACCCGGGGAGCTGTTTTTT
TRBV14,.,TRBJ2-7,.,CASSPWETSSYEQYF,TGTGCCAGCAGCCCATGGGAAACCAGCTCCTACGAGCAGTACTTC
TRBV12-3/TRBV12-4,few,TRBJ2-3,TRBD2,CASRGLAVDTQYF,TGTGCCAGCAGAGGACTAGCGGTAGATACGCAGTATTTT
TRBV30,.,TRBJ2-1,.,CAWSGSLQPSYNEQFF,TGTGCCTGGAGTGGATCTCTCCAACCCTCCTACAATGAGCAGTTCTTC
TRBV3-1/TRBV3-2,few,TRBJ1-5,.,CASSQNGNQPQHF,TGTGCCAGCAGCCAAAATGGAAATCAGCCCCAGCATTTT
TRBV4-3,.,TRBJ2-5,.,CASSQAWPGKTQYF,TGCGCCAGCAGCCAAGCATGGCCCGGAAAGACCCAGTACTTC
TRBV30,once,TRBJ2-3,.,CAWSVLGITDTQYF,TGTGCCTGGAGTGTACTGGGGATCACAGATACGCAGTATTTT
TRBV7-8,.,TRBJ2-2,.,CASSLFRGAGELFF,TGTGCCAGCAGCTTATTCAGGGGGGCCGGGGAGCTGTTTTTT
TRBV11-3,.,TRBJ2-2,TRBD2,CASSFGTSGNTGELFF,TGTGCCAGCAGCTTCGGGACTAGCGGAAACACCGGGGAGCTGTTTTTT
TRBV30,.,TRBJ1-6,.,CAWFPIRADSPLHF,TGTGCCTGGTTCCCGATCAGGGCAGATTCACCCCTCCACTTT
TRBV2,.,TRBJ2-7,.,CASSGGGTKSYEQYF,TGTGCCAGCAGCGGAGGTGGGACCAAGTCCTACGAGCAGTACTTC
TRBV30,.,TRBJ2-7,TRBD2,CAWTLGLAGAYEQYF,TGTGCCTGGACTCTTGGACTAGCGGGAGCCTACGAGCAGTACTTC
TRBV5-4,.,TRBJ2-7,.,CASSLEGYEQYF,TGTGCCAGCAGCTTGGAGGGATACGAGCAGTACTTC
TRBV6-5,.,TRBJ1-2,.,CASRPGQNYGYTF,TGTGCCAGCAGACCCGGACAGAACTATGGCTACACCTTC
TRBV7-2,.,TRBJ2-3,TRBD2,CASSPGLAVDTQYF,TGTGCCAGCAGCCCGGGACTAGCTGTAGATACGCAGTATTTT